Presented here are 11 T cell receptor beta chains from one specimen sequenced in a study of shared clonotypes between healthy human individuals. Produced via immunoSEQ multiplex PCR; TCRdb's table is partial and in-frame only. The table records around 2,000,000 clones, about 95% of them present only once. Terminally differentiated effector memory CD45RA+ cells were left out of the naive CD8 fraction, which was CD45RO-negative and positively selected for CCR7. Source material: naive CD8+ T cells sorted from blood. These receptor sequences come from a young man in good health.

The chain's CDR3 is CASSPGTWTQYF. CDR3 sequence (DNA): TGTGCCAGCAGTCCAGGGACGTGGACGCAGTATTTT. The V gene is TRBV9, the J gene TRBJ2-3; D may correspond to TRBD1 or TRBD2 (5 bases each). Trimming took 5 bases from V and 9 from J, leaving 13 bases between them. The CDR3 consists of 12 residues. Germline CDR1 SGDLS, CDR2 YYNGEE.

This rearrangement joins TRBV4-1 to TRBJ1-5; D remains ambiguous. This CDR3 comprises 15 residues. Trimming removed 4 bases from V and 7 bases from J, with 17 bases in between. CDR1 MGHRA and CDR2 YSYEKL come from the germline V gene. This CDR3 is CASSLNSGDGQPQHF. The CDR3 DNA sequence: TGCGCCAGCAGCCTTAACAGCGGGGATGGGCAGCCCCAGCATTTT.

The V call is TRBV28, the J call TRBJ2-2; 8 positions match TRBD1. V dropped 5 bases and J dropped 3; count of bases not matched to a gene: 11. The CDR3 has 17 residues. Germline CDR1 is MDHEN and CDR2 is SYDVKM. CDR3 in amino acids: CASSPPLDREDTGELFF. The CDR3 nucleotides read TGTGCCAGCAGTCCACCTCTGGACAGGGAGGACACCGGGGAGCTGTTTTTT.

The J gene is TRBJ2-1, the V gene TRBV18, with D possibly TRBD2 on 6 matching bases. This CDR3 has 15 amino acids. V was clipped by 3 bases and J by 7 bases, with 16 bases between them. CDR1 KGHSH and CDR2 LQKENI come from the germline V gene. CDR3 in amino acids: CASSPIRDWENEQFF. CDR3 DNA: TGTGCCAGCTCACCTATCCGGGACTGGGAAAATGAGCAGTTCTTC.

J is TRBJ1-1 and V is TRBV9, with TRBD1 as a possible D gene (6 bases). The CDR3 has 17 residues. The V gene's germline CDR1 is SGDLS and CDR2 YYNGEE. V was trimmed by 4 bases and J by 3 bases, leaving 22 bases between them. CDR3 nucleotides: TGTGCCAGCAGCCCAGGGCGTGTTGGGGGGCGGGACACTGAAGCTTTCTTT. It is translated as CASSPGRVGGRDTEAFF.

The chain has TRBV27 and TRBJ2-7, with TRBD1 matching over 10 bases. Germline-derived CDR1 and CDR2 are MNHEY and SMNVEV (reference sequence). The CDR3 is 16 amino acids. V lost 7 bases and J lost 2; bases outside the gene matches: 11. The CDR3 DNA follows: TGTGCCAGCACGGGACAGGGGACCAACCCTACCTACGAGCAGTACTTC. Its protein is CASTGQGTNPTYEQYF.

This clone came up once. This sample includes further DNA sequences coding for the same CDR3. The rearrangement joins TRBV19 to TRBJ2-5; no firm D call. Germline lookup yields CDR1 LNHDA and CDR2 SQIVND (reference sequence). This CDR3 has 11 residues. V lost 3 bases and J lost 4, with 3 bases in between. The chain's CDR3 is CASSMGETQYF. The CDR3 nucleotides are TGTGCCAGTAGTATGGGAGAGACCCAGTACTTC.

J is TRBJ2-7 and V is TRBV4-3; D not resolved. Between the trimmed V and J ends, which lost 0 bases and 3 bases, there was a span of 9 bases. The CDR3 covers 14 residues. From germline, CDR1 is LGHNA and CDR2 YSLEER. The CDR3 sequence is CASSQENGNYEQYF. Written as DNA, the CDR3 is TGCGCCAGCAGCCAAGAAAATGGGAACTACGAGCAGTACTTC.

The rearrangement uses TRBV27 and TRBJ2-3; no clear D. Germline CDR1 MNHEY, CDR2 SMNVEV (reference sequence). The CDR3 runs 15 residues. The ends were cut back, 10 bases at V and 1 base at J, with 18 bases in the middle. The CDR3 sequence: CATTQSGYGTDTQYF. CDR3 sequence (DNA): TGTGCCACCACCCAATCAGGCTACGGCACAGATACGCAGTATTTT.

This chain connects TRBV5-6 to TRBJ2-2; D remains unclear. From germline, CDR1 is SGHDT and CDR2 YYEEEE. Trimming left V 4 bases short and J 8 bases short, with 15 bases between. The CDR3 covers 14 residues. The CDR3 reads CASSPAHDWGELFF. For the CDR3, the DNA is TGTGCCAGCAGCCCGGCCCATGATTGGGGGGAGCTGTTTTTT.

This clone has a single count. In nucleotides, the CDR3 is TGCGCCAGCAGCTTGTCGCAGGGACACTCCTACGAGCAGTACTTC. Amino acid sequence: CASSLSQGHSYEQYF. The chain links TRBV5-1 to TRBJ2-7; possibly TRBD1 for D (6 bases). This CDR3 region has 15 residues. The V end lost 1 base, the J end lost 0 bases, and 11 bases lay between the germline ends. Germline lookup yields CDR1 SGHRS and CDR2 YFSETQ.